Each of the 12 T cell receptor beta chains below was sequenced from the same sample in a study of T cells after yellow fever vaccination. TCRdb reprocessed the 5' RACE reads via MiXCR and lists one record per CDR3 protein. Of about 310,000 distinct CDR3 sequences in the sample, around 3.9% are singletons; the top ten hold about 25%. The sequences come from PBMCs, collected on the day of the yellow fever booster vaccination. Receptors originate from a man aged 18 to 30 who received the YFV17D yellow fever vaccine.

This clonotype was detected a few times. The CDR3 loop reads CASSYTPRGGGTDTQYF. The CDR3 DNA reads TGTGCCAGCAGTTACACCCCCAGGGGCGGTGGCACAGATACGCAGTATTTT. The V gene is TRBV6-5, the J gene TRBJ2-3; possibly TRBD1 for D (6 bases). Germline V lookup: CDR1 MNHEY, CDR2 SVGAGI. V lost 2 bases and J 1 base, leaving 16 bases between the germline ends. This CDR3 has 17 amino acids.

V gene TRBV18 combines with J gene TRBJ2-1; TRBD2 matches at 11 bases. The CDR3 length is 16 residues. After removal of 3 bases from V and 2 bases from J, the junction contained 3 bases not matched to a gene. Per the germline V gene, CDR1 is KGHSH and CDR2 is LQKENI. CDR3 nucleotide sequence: TGTGCCAGCTCACCTACGGGACTAGCGGCCTACAATGAGCAGTTCTTC. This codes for CASSPTGLAAYNEQFF.

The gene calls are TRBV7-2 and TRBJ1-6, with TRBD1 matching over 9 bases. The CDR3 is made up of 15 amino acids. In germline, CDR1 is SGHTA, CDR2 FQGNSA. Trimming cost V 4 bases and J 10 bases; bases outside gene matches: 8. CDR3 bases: TGTGCCAGCAGCTCGGACAGGGGATCTGCGTCACCCCTCCACTTT. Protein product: CASSSDRGSASPLHF.

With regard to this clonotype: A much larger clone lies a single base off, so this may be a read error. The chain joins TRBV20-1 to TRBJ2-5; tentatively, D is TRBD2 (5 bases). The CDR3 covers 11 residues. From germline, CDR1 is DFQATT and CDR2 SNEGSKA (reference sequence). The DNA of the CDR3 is TGCAGTGCTAGTTTCGGGGAGACCAAGTACTTC. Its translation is CSASFGETKYF.

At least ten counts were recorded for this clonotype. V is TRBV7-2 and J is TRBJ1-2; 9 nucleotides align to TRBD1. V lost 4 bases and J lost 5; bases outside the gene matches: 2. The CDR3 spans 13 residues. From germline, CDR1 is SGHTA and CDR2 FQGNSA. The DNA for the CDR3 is TGTGCCAGCAGCTGGGACAGGGCTTATGGCTACACCTTC. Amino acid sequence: CASSWDRAYGYTF.

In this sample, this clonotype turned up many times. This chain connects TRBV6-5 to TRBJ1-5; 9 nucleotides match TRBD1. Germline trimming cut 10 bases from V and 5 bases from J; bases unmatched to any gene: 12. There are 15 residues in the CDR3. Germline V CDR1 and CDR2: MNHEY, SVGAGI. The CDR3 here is CATPRDREFDQPQHF. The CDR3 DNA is TGTGCCACCCCTCGGGACAGGGAATTCGATCAGCCCCAGCATTTT.

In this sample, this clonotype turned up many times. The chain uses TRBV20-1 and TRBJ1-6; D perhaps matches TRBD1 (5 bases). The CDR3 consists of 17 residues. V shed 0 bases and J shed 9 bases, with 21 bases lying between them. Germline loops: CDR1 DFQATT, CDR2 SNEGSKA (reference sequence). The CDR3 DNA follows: TGCAGTGCTAGAGATGATGGAGGGGCGCGTGGGAGTTCACCCCTCCACTTT. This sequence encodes CSARDDGGARGSSPLHF.

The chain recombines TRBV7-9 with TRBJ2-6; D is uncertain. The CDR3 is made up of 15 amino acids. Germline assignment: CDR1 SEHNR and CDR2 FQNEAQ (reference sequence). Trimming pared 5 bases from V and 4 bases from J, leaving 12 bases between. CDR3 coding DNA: TGTGCCAGCAGCCCAGTACAGAGAGGGGCCAACGTCCTGACTTTC. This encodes CASSPVQRGANVLTF.

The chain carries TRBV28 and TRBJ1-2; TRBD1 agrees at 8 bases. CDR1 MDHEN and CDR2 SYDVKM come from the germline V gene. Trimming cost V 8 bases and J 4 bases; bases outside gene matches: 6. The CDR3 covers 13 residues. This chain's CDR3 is CASQPTGGYGYTF. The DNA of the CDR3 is TGTGCCAGCCAGCCAACAGGGGGCTATGGCTACACCTTC.

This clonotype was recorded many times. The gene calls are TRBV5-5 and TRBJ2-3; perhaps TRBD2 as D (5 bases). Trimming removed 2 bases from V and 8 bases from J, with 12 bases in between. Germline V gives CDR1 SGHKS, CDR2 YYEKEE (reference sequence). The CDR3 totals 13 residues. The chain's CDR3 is CASSLGGQVTQYF. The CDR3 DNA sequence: TGTGCCAGCAGCTTAGGAGGTCAGGTTACGCAGTATTTT.

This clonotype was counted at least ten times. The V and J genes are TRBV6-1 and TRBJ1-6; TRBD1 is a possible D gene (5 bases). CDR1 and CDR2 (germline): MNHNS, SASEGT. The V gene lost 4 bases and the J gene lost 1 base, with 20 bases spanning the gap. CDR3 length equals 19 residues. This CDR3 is CASSGPAGRIRSYNSPLHF. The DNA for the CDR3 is TGTGCCAGCAGTGGACCGGCGGGGCGAATAAGATCCTATAATTCACCCCTCCACTTT.

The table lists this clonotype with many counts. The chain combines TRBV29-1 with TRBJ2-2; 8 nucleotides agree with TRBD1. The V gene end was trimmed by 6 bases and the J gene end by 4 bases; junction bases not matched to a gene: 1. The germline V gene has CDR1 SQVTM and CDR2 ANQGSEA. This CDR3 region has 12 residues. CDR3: CSVTGVTGELFF. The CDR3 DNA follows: TGCAGCGTGACAGGGGTCACCGGGGAGCTGTTTTTT.